The clone carrying this TCR beta chain was counted only a few times. The target antigen is unknown. The sample is drawn from a study of memory CD4+ T cells and cytomegalovirus serostatus. Study context: Donors were healthy Belgian adults, under 10 CMV seropositive and around 24 seronegative. Study-level results: Of more than 150 reported CMV TCRbeta sequences, under 70 were found in memory CD4+ repertoires.

V dropped 5 bases and J dropped 5; count of bases not matched to a gene: 19. Germline CDR1 and CDR2: SQVTM and ANQGSEA. The CDR3 has 17 residues. Sequencing used immunoSEQ multiplex PCR; TCRdb keeps in-frame clones, though not all of them. The top ten clones hold under 8% of a sample with tens of thousands of clones, less than 80% of them seen once. Single viable CD3+CD4+CD8-CD45RO+ cells were sorted as the memory CD4+ T cells. The V gene is TRBV29-1, the J gene TRBJ2-5, with 8 bases fitting TRBD1. Sequencing was carried out using memory CD4+ T cells from blood. The source is an adult in good health and CMV-seronegative. The CDR3 coding sequence is TGCAGCGTTCCGGACAGGGCAACGTTAAACCCAGGGGAGACCCAGTACTTC. This codes for CSVPDRATLNPGETQYF.